This is a list of T cell receptor beta chains from one sample in a study of beta chain features in type 1 diabetes. This table comes from immunoSEQ multiplex PCR, and its TCRdb copy is limited to in-frame clones, with some not included. This repertoire shows a few hundred thousand clones, 9.6% found once; its top ten account for about 0.64%. The sequenced material came from central memory CD4+ T cells from blood. These receptors came from a man under 40 with type 1 diabetes. CDR3s leave out the opening cysteine and the closing phenylalanine or tryptophan.

J	V	CDR3
TRBJ1-3	TRBV29-1	SVEDVLNGNTIY
TRBJ1-5	TRBV19	ASQGAGQPQH
TRBJ2-1	TRBV18	ASSRGLAVDEQF
TRBJ2-1	TRBV6-1	ASSEYTDNEQF
TRBJ1-1	TRBV4-2	ASSQPNTEAF
TRBJ2-7	TRBV5-6	ASSLDNLYEQY
TRBJ2-3	TRBV11-3	ASSPGDRASDTQY
TRBJ1-5	TRBV19	ASSRGMRTVLDSNQPQH
TRBJ2-7	TRBV15	ATSRDRDRGYEQY
TRBJ2-7	TRBV18	ASSPPSDTYEQY